The T cell receptor beta chain under discussion was sequenced for a study of blood T cell repertoires in COVID-19 (dated by TCRdb to 2020 to 2021). In terms of the full investigation: Samples from collaborators originated in the United States, Italy and Spain and spanned both the acute and convalescent phases of COVID-19. The material from the prospective study consisted of cDNA or gDNA derived from T cells, B-cell-depleted T cells, or PBMCs. Subjects who had been exposed to COVID-19, were actively infected with it, or had recovered from it provided the deeply sampled blood TCRbeta repertoires that made up the dataset. The repertoires were made available in a free public database intended to serve as a resource for research on the immune response to SARS-CoV-2. Samples were obtained from the ongoing ImmuneRACE study (first 160 participants) and from 1,254 subjects provided by 6 global collaborators. A de-identified subject ID, COVID-19 status, age in years and sex were almost always included in the sample metadata. Where HLA class I and class II types were available, the types were taken from metadata supplied by the sample provider, not from assay-based typing. General findings and caveats noted by the study authors: How much clinical and demographic metadata was included differed by source and by participant, and the metadata was provided uncurated.

Details on this clone: It has no known antigen specificity. Base qualities were left out, and no much larger clone turns up one base away.

The CDR3 contains 11 residues, cysteine and phenylalanine counted. Kept here is only the CDR3 DNA, which spans 33 bases and is read in frame from base 1. CDR1 and CDR2 are read off the germline V gene as SNHLY and FYNNEI. V drops 7 bases and J drops 11 bases, leaving 12 bases in between. TCRbeta CDR3 regions were amplified from genomic DNA by means of the immunoSEQ Assay, a bias-controlled multiplex PCR. In the paper's pipeline: The number of nucleated cells in each sample was estimated from the amplification of reference gene primers within the assay. To quantify the absolute abundance of each unique TCRbeta CDR3 rearrangement, sequence reads were collapsed and filtered. For each sample, productive Simpson clonality was calculated as the square root of Simpson's diversity index across productive rearrangements. The immuneACCESS repertoire file appears here via TCRdb, limited to in-frame rearrangements. These files lack a portion of the clones; in checked studies, under half of the deficit traces to unresolved V genes, and the cause of the others is not known. V, J and clone size were drawn from that table, and D and trimming were deduced from the DNA. The sample yields 650,000 to 800,000 clones; 70% to 90% were counted once. Jointly, the top ten make up about 0.24% of the sample.

The collaborating institutions used their own protocols to collect whole blood in K2EDTA tubes. For TCRbeta analysis, collaborators shipped samples as frozen whole blood, isolated PBMCs, or DNA extracted from either of those sample types. Sequenced sample: peripheral blood. The TCR originated in a woman between 18 and 29 years old with acute or convalescent COVID-19. This chain is built from TRBV2 and TRBJ1-5; no confident D gene assignment can be made. The DNA reads TGTGCCAGCACGAGGGATAAGGCCCAGCATTTT. Translated, it gives CASTRDKAQHF.